This T cell receptor beta chain is from a study of CD8 T cells in Susac syndrome. The study, taken as a whole, reports: Regarding the TCR sequencing and HLA analysis, the study admitted that a relatively small number of individuals were involved.

Concerning this clonotype: Its antigen is as yet unknown.

The CDR3 extends over 13 amino acids. With 9 bases removed from V and 2 bases from J, the gap between germline ends came to 11 bases. Germline-derived CDR1 and CDR2 are KGHDR and SFDVKD. After extraction with the RNeasy kit, 0.5 to 1 ug of the RNA was reverse transcribed using random hexamers. TCRdb called the immunoSEQ multiplex PCR reads again in MiXCR, with one record for every CDR3 protein. The sample carries 190,000 or so distinct CDR3 sequences, about 96% recorded once. This chain joins TRBV24-1 and TRBJ2-3, with D hard to call. The sequence was collected from a human donor with multiple sclerosis. Sequencing input: CD4+ T cells from PBMCs. DNA for the CDR3: TGTGCCACCTGCGCCGGTTTCACAGATACGCAGTATTTT. This translates into CATCAGFTDTQYF.